The 3 T cell receptor beta chains in this list originate from one sample, sequenced in a study of cytotoxic CD8 clonotypes in ibrutinib-treated CLL listed by TCRdb under 2021. The method behind the library was the immunoSEQ multiplex PCR assay. The clones in this table, taken by TCRdb from immuneACCESS, are in-frame only. Not every clone is retained; where verified, under half of the shortfall comes from an unresolved V gene, and the cause of the rest is unknown. This sample holds some 140,000 clones; 91% were observed only once. The leading ten clones occupy under 14% of the sample. Sample time point, as interpreted from the label and publication: 12 months on ibrutinib. The material sequenced was PBMCs, taken after 12 months of ibrutinib treatment. Source of these receptors: a human donor with chronic lymphocytic leukemia.

Worth noting for this clone: The sample contains more than one DNA sequence encoding this CDR3. The V gene is TRBV7-3, the J gene TRBJ2-1, with D possibly matching TRBD2 (5 bases). The CDR3 consists of 13 residues. V gave up 3 bases and J gave up 7 bases, with 10 bases separating them. Germline V gene lookup returns CDR1 SGHTA and CDR2 FQGTGA. In DNA, the CDR3 is TGTGCCAGCAGCTTCGGACTGGCAAATGAGCAGTTCTTC. Translated, it gives CASSFGLANEQFF. Full variable domain (rest looked up from reference TRBV7-3 and TRBJ2-1): GAGVSQTPSNKVTEKGKYVELRCDPISGHTALYWYRQSLGQGPEFLIYFQGTGAADDSGLPNDRFFAVRPEGSVSTLKIQRTERGDSAVYLCASSFGLANEQFFGPGTRLTVL.

The rearrangement joins TRBV12-5 to TRBJ2-1, with a weak D call TRBD2 (6 bases). From germline, CDR1 is LGHNT and CDR2 FRNRAP. The CDR3 is 14 amino acids. V dropped 9 bases and J dropped 1 base, with 13 bases sitting between them. The CDR3 loop reads CASVEGRSYNEQFF. The CDR3 DNA is TGTGCTAGCGTAGAGGGGAGGTCCTACAATGAGCAGTTCTTC.

The chain couples TRBV11-2 to TRBJ2-7; 7 bases map to TRBD2. Germline V gene data show CDR1 as SGHAT and CDR2 as FQNNGV. V lost 1 base and J lost 5; bases outside the gene matches: 5. This CDR3 spans 14 amino acids. In nucleotides, the CDR3 is TGTGCCAGCAGCTTAGTGCCAGGGAGGGACGAGCAGTACTTC. Its translation: CASSLVPGRDEQYF.